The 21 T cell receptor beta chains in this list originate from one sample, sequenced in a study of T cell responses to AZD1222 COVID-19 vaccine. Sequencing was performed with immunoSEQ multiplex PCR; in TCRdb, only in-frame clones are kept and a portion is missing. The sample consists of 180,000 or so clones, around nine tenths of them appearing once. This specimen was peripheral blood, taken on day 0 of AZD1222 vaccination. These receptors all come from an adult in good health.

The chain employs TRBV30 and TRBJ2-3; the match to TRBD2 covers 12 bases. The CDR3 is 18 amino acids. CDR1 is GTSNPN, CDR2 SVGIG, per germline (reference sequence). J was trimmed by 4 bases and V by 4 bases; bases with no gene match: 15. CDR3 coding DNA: TGTGCCTGGACCCCCGGACTAGCGGGACTCTGGGGATCAGATACGCAGTATTTT. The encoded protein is CAWTPGLAGLWGSDTQYF.

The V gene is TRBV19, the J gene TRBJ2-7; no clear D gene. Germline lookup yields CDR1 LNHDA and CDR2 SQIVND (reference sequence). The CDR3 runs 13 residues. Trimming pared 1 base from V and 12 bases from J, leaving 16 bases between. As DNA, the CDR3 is TGTGCCAGTAGTATAGGGACGGGCTCTGATCGGTACTTC. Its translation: CASSIGTGSDRYF.

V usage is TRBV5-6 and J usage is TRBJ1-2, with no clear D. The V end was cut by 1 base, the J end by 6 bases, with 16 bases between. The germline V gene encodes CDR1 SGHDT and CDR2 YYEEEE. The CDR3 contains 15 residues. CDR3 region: CASSLISSVSDGYTF. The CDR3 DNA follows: TGTGCCAGCAGCTTGATATCATCCGTTAGCGATGGCTACACCTTC. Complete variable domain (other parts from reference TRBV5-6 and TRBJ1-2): DAGVTQSPTHLIKTRGQQVTLRCSPKSGHDTVSWYQQALGQGPQFIFQYYEEEERQRGNFPDRFSGHQFPNYSSELNVNALLLGDSALYLCASSLISSVSDGYTFGSGTRLTVV.

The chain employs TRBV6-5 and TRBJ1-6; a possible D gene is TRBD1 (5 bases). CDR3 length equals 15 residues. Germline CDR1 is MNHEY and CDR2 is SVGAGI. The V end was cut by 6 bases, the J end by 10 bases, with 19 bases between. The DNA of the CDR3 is TGTGCCAGCAGGTTAGGGACGGCTGGGATGTCACCCCTCCACTTT. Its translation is CASRLGTAGMSPLHF.

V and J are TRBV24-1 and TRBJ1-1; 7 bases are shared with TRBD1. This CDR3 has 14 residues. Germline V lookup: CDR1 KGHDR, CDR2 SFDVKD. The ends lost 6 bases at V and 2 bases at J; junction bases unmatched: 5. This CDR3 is CATSRQGNNTEAFF. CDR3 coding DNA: TGTGCCACCAGTCGACAGGGTAACAACACTGAAGCTTTCTTT.

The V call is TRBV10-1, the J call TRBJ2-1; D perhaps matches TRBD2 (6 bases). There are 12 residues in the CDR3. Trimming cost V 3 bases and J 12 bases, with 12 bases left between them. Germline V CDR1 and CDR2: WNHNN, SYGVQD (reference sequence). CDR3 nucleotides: TGCGCCAGCAGTGAAGGCCCGGAGGGGCAGTTCTTC. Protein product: CASSEGPEGQFF.

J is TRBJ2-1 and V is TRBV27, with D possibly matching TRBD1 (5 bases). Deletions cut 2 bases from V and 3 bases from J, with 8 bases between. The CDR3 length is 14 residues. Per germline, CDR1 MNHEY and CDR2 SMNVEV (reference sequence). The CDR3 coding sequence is TGTGCCAGCAGTTTAGGGGCGTTCTACAATGAGCAGTTCTTC. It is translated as CASSLGAFYNEQFF.

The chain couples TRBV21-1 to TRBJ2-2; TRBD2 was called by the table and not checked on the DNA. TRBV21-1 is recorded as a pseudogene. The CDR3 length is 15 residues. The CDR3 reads CASSKVGGYAGELFF. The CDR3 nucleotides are TGTGCCAGCAGCAAGGTTGGAGGGTACGCCGGGGAGCTGTTTTTT.

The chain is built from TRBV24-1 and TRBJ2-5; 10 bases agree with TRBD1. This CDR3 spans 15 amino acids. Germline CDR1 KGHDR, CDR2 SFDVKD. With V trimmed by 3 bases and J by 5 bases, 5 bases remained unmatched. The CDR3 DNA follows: TGTGCCACCAGTGATGGACAGGGGGGTAAGGAGACCCAGTACTTC. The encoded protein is CATSDGQGGKETQYF.

CDR3 in DNA: TGTGCCAGCAGCCCCAGTGCGTCCCAGGGGGTGAATGGCTACACCTTC. It translates to CASSPSASQGVNGYTF. The genes are TRBV11-2 and TRBJ1-2; 7 bases match TRBD1. V lost 5 bases and J lost 6; bases outside the gene matches: 15. Germline V CDR1 and CDR2: SGHAT, FQNNGV. The CDR3 length is 16 residues.

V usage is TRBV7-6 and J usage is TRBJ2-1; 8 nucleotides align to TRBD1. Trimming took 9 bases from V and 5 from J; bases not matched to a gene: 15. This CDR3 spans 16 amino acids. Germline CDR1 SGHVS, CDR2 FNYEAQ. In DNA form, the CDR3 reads TGTGCCAGGTATCACCCAGGACAGGGTGGTCACAATGAGCAGTTCTTC. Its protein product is CARYHPGQGGHNEQFF.

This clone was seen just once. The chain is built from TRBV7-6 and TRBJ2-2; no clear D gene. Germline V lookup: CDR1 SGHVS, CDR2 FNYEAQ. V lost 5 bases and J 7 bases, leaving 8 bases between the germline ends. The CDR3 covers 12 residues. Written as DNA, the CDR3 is TGTGCCAGCAGCCTATCCGTCGGGGAGCTGTTTTTT. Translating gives CASSLSVGELFF.

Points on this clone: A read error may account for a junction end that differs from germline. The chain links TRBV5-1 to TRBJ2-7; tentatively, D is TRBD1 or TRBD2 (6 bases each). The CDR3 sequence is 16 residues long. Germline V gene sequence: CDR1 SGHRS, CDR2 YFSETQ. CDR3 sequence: CASSSLSGGASHEQYF. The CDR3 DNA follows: TGCGCCAGCAGCTCACTATCCGGGGGCGCCTCCCACGAGCAGTACTTC.

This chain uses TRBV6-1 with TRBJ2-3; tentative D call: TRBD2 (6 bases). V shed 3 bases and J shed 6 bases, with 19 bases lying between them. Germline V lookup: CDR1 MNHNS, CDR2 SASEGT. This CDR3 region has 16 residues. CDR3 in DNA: TGTGCCAGCAGTGAGGGGGGAGCGGGTGCGGGGGATACGCAGTATTTT. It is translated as CASSEGGAGAGDTQYF.

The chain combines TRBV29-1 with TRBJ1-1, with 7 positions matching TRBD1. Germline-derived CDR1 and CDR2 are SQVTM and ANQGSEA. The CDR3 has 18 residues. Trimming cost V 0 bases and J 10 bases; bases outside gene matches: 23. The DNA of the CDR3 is TGCAGCGTTGAAGATCGGGTCTTCCTTAGGGACAGACCTGCGGGAGCTTTCTTT. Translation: CSVEDRVFLRDRPAGAFF.

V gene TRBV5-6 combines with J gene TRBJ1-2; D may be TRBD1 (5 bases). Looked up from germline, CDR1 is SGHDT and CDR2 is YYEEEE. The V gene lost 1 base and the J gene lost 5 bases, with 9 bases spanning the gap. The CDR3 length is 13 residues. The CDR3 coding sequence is TGTGCCAGCAGCTTGTGGGGCGGGTATGGCTACACCTTC. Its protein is CASSLWGGYGYTF.

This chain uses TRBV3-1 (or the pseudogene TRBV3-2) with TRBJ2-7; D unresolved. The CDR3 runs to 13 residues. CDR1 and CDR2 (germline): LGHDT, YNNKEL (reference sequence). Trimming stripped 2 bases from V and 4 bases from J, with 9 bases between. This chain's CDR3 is CASSQYIGYEQYF. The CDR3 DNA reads TGTGCCAGCAGCCAATATATTGGGTACGAGCAGTACTTC.

The CDR3 DNA is TGCGCCAGCAGCCTTGGACAGGGGTCGACTTTCTTT. Amino acid sequence: CASSLGQGSTFF. This rearrangement joins TRBV5-1 to TRBJ1-1, with TRBD1 identical over 9 bases. The V gene end was trimmed by 4 bases and the J gene end by 12 bases; junction bases not matched to a gene: 7. Germline CDR1 SGHRS, CDR2 YFSETQ. This CDR3 region has 12 residues.

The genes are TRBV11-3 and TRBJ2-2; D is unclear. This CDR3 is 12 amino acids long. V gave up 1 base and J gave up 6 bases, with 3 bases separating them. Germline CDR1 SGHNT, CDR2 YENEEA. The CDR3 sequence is CASSLAAGELFF. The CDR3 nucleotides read TGTGCCAGCAGCTTAGCGGCCGGGGAGCTGTTTTTT.

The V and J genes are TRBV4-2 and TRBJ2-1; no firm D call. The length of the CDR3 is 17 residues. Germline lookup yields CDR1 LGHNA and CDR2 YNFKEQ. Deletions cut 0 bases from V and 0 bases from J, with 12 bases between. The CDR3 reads CASSQEEGLVSYNEQFF. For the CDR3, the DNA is TGTGCCAGCAGCCAAGAAGAAGGGCTAGTCTCCTACAATGAGCAGTTCTTC.

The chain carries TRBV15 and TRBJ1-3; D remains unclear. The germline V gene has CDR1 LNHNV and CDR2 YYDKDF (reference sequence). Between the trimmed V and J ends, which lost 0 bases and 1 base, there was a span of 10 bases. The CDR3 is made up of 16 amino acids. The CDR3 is CATSRDPGDSGNTIYF. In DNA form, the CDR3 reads TGTGCCACCAGCAGAGATCCCGGAGATTCTGGAAACACCATATATTTT.